These 5 T cell receptor beta chains originate from one sample sequenced in a study of T-cell reconstitution after alpha-beta-depleted transplantation in children. Preparation of the TCRbeta library involved a method that used unique molecular identifiers. TCRdb re-called the PCR reads through MiXCR, storing one row per CDR3 protein. The data show just over 950,000 distinct CDR3 sequences, with roughly 29% seen just once and roughly 30% held by the top ten. Material: PBMCs, mostly from graft donor cells, obtained 360 days after TCRalphabeta/CD19-depleted stem cell transplant. Receptors were obtained from a boy under two years old who had a stem cell transplant for SCID, so the T cells may come from the graft donor.

This clonotype came up a few times. J is TRBJ1-2 and V is TRBV24-1; no clear D. The germline gives CDR1 KGHDR, CDR2 SFDVKD. V was trimmed by 5 bases and J by 8 bases, leaving 8 bases between them. This CDR3 has 11 residues. CDR3 sequence reads: CATSGPGGYTF. CDR3 DNA: TGTGCCACCAGTGGCCCGGGAGGCTACACCTTC.

The table lists this clonotype with a few counts. This chain joins TRBV7-9 and TRBJ1-2; D is ambiguous. Trimming shortened V by 3 bases and J by 6 bases, and 11 bases separated the two germline ends. Germline V gene lookup returns CDR1 SEHNR and CDR2 FQNEAQ (reference sequence). The CDR3 has 13 amino acids. CDR3 bases: TGTGCCAGCAGCTTTCCCACCGGACATGGCTACACCTTC. This sequence encodes CASSFPTGHGYTF.

V gene TRBV29-1 combines with J gene TRBJ2-3; 8 positions agree with TRBD1. The CDR3 is 15 residues long. The germline V gene encodes CDR1 SQVTM and CDR2 ANQGSEA. V dropped 5 bases and J dropped 1; count of bases not matched to a gene: 8. CDR3 residues: CSVTGGSVGTDTQYF. CDR3 bases: TGCAGCGTTACAGGGGGTTCCGTAGGCACAGATACGCAGTATTTT.

V and J are TRBV24-1 and TRBJ2-7; perhaps TRBD2 as D (5 bases). The V end lost 3 bases, the J end lost 6 bases, and 11 bases lay between the germline ends. Germline CDR1 reads KGHDR; CDR2 reads SFDVKD. There are 13 residues in the CDR3. CDR3 residues: CATSDGGRAEQYF. The CDR3 DNA follows: TGTGCCACCAGTGATGGAGGAAGGGCCGAGCAGTACTTC.

V gene TRBV4-1 combines with J gene TRBJ2-5, with D possibly being TRBD1 (6 bases). The V and J ends lost 6 bases and 5 bases respectively, with 19 bases between them. There are 15 residues in the CDR3. Per germline, CDR1 MGHRA and CDR2 YSYEKL. CDR3 amino acids: CASRPGQRIGETQYF. The CDR3 bases are TGCGCCAGCAGACCCGGACAGAGGATCGGGGAGACCCAGTACTTC.